The 18 T cell receptor beta chains below all came from one sample that was sequenced in a study of graft-versus-host responses after intestinal transplantation. Measured with immunoSEQ multiplex PCR; TCRdb has only the in-frame clones, and not every one. The data show 85,000 to 130,000 clones, approximately 84% seen once. Their recognized antigens are unknown. This specimen was unstimulated CD4+ T cells sorted from spleen or lymph node cells, taken before intestinal transplant. These receptors came from a human donor who received an intestinal transplant.

The chain combines TRBV14 with TRBJ1-6, with D maybe TRBD1 (5 bases). Trimming removed 4 bases from V and 0 bases from J, with 10 bases in between. The CDR3 runs 16 residues. The germline gives CDR1 SGHDN, CDR2 FVKESK. CDR3 sequence reads: CASSRDLSSYNSPLHF. The CDR3 DNA reads TGTGCCAGCAGCCGGGACTTGAGCTCCTATAATTCACCCCTCCACTTT.

The chain joins TRBV13 to TRBJ1-5; tentative D call: TRBD1 (6 bases). This CDR3 is 15 amino acids long. V lost 3 bases and J 7 bases, leaving 16 bases between the germline ends. Germline CDR1 is PRHDT and CDR2 is FYEKMQ (reference sequence). The CDR3 spells CASSLGGQGYQPQHF. The CDR3 DNA sequence: TGTGCCAGCAGCTTGGGGGGCCAGGGTTACCAGCCCCAGCATTTT.

This clone turned up a few times. The CDR3 here is CASSLALAGAADTQYF. DNA for the CDR3: TGCGCCAGCAGCTTGGCCCTAGCGGGAGCGGCAGATACGCAGTATTTT. This chain connects TRBV5-1 to TRBJ2-3; TRBD2 aligns across 10 bases. Germline assignment: CDR1 SGHRS and CDR2 YFSETQ. Trimming took 0 bases from V and 4 from J; bases not matched to a gene: 5. The CDR3 loop spans 16 amino acids.

This chain connects TRBV14 to TRBJ2-1, with TRBD2 matching 11 bases. This CDR3 contains 16 residues. Germline V gene data show CDR1 as SGHDN and CDR2 as FVKESK. V lost 1 base, J lost 7 bases, and 6 bases stayed unmatched. The CDR3 loop reads CASSQVRVAGGNEQFF. CDR3 nucleotide sequence: TGTGCCAGCAGCCAAGTTCGCGTAGCGGGAGGGAATGAGCAGTTCTTC.

In DNA form, the CDR3 reads TGTGCCAGCAGTCGGGGGGGCGAGCAGTACTTC. Translating it yields CASSRGGEQYF. The chain employs TRBV6-1 and TRBJ2-7; 8 bases map to TRBD2. The germline V gene encodes CDR1 MNHNS and CDR2 SASEGT. J was trimmed by 6 bases and V by 5 bases; bases with no gene match: 0. The CDR3 has 11 amino acids.

The chain combines TRBV19 with TRBJ2-7; 9 bases fit TRBD2. Germline V gene lookup returns CDR1 LNHDA and CDR2 SQIVND (reference sequence). CDR3 length: 15 residues. The junction had 9 bases not matched to a gene; V was cut back by 5 bases and J by 4 bases. The DNA for the CDR3 is TGTGCCAGTAGTGTCTTTAGCGGGAGCGTTTACGAGCAGTACTTC. Translated: CASSVFSGSVYEQYF.

This clone was picked up a small number of times. The chain links TRBV11-2 to TRBJ1-6; 9 bases are shared with TRBD1. This CDR3 contains 14 residues. Germline V gene sequence: CDR1 SGHAT, CDR2 FQNNGV. Trimming removed 4 bases from V and 8 bases from J; junction bases left unmatched: 3. The CDR3 loop reads CASSSTGGYSPLHF. CDR3 nucleotides: TGTGCCAGCAGCTCTACAGGGGGCTATTCACCCCTCCACTTT.

The chain joins TRBV28 to TRBJ2-5; the D gene is possibly TRBD1 (5 bases). The CDR3 loop spans 15 amino acids. In germline, CDR1 is MDHEN, CDR2 SYDVKM. V lost 2 bases and J lost 5, with 15 bases in between. The CDR3 bases are TGTGCCAGCAGTTTAGGGGCACCATACGGTGAGACCCAGTACTTC. Its translation is CASSLGAPYGETQYF. Together with reference TRBV28 and TRBJ2-5, the CDR3 gives the full variable domain: DVKVTQSSRYLVKRTGEKVFLECVQDMDHENMFWYRQDPGLGLRLIYFSYDVKMKEKGDIPEGYSVSREKKERFSLILESASTNQTSMYLCASSLGAPYGETQYFGPGTRLLVL.

This chain uses TRBV6-5 with TRBJ1-1; no definite D call. The CDR3 sequence is 13 residues long. Germline V gene lookup returns CDR1 MNHEY and CDR2 SVGAGI. Trimming removed 7 bases from V and 1 base from J, with 10 bases in between. CDR3 residues: CASMIGENTEAFF. The CDR3 DNA reads as TGTGCCAGCATGATAGGAGAGAACACTGAAGCTTTCTTT.

The chain combines TRBV10-1 with TRBJ2-1; the D gene is possibly TRBD1 (5 bases). Germline CDR1 is WNHNN and CDR2 is SYGVQD (reference sequence). The V and J ends lost 4 bases and 9 bases respectively, with 13 bases between them. There are 13 residues in the CDR3. CDR3 in amino acids: CASSAWFQGEQFF. CDR3 bases: TGCGCCAGCAGTGCGTGGTTCCAGGGTGAGCAGTTCTTC.

The CDR3 protein is CASSTWTSGTPRYEQFF. For the CDR3, the DNA is TGTGCCAGCAGCACCTGGACTAGCGGGACCCCACGGTATGAGCAGTTCTTC. V and J are TRBV7-2 and TRBJ2-1, with 12 bases fitting TRBD2. Per germline, CDR1 SGHTA and CDR2 FQGNSA. The CDR3 has 17 residues. The J segment lost 8 bases and the V segment lost 5 bases, leaving 13 bases of the junction unmatched.

The V gene is TRBV5-1, the J gene TRBJ2-7; possibly TRBD2 for D (5 bases). The length of the CDR3 is 13 residues. Per germline, CDR1 SGHRS and CDR2 YFSETQ. The V and J ends lost 3 bases and 3 bases respectively, with 10 bases between them. This CDR3 reads CASSSQDFYEQYF. CDR3 nucleotides: TGCGCCAGCAGCTCCCAGGACTTCTACGAGCAGTACTTC.

The chain links TRBV19 to TRBJ1-6, with D possibly matching TRBD1 (5 bases). Looked up from germline, CDR1 is LNHDA and CDR2 is SQIVND (reference sequence). Trimming cost V 5 bases and J 7 bases, with 15 bases left between them. This CDR3 spans 15 amino acids. The CDR3 DNA follows: TGTGCCAGTAGTGGGGACTGGGGAGCAAATTCACCCCTCCACTTT. Translation: CASSGDWGANSPLHF.

This chain uses TRBV6-1 with TRBJ2-7, with TRBD1 as a possible D gene (6 bases). The germline gives CDR1 MNHNS, CDR2 SASEGT. CDR3 size: 15 residues. Trimming left V 6 bases short and J 3 bases short, with 18 bases between. The CDR3 is CASSSTLTGFYEQYF. CDR3 coding DNA: TGTGCCAGCAGCTCCACCCTGACAGGATTCTACGAGCAGTACTTC.

The chain couples TRBV29-1 to TRBJ1-4, with D tentatively TRBD1 (6 bases). This CDR3 spans 14 amino acids. Germline-derived CDR1 and CDR2 are SQVTM and ANQGSEA. The germline V and J ends were trimmed by 6 bases and 8 bases, with 19 bases remaining between them. CDR3 DNA: TGCAGCGTAGAGAAAGGGGGAACAGGAGAAAAACTGTTTTTT. Protein: CSVEKGGTGEKLFF. Variable domain in full (rest from reference TRBV29-1 and TRBJ1-4): SAVISQKPSRDICQRGTSLTIQCQVDSQVTMMFWYRQQPGQSLTLIATANQGSEATYESGFVIDKFPISRPNLTFSTLTVSNMSPEDSSIYLCSVEKGGTGEKLFFGSGTQLSVL.

The chain is built from TRBV29-1 and TRBJ2-2; no firm D call. The closer fit of TRBJ1-3 to the DNA end suggests the J call may be wrong. The germline CDR1 and CDR2 sequences are SQVTM and ANQGSEA. The CDR3 contains 13 residues. In nucleotides, the CDR3 is TGCAGCGGTACGGGGAGCTCTGGAAACACCATATATTTT. This sequence encodes CSGTGSSGNTIYF.

V and J are TRBV25-1 and TRBJ2-7; 7 bases map to TRBD1. The CDR3 contains 14 residues. In germline, CDR1 is MGHDK, CDR2 SYGVNS. Germline trimming cut 3 bases from V and 5 bases from J; bases unmatched to any gene: 7. The CDR3 here is CASSDMTGRNEQYF. In DNA form, the CDR3 reads TGTGCCAGCAGTGACATGACAGGGAGAAACGAGCAGTACTTC.

Comment on this clone: The sample holds other DNA sequences that translate to the same CDR3. V and J are TRBV29-1 and TRBJ2-4; D might be TRBD2 (5 bases). The ends were cut back, 3 bases at V and 5 bases at J, with 17 bases in the middle. The germline V gene encodes CDR1 SQVTM and CDR2 ANQGSEA. This CDR3 has 15 amino acids. The CDR3 DNA reads as TGCAGCGTTGAGGTAGGGAGCGCGGCGGAAAACATTCAGTACTTC. Its protein is CSVEVGSAAENIQYF.